This T cell receptor (beta chain) was profiled in a study of blood T cells in healthy people across ages. The CDR3 has 13 residues. CDR1 SGHAT and CDR2 FQNNGV come from the germline V gene. V was trimmed by 5 bases and J by 5 bases, leaving 12 bases between them. A second 7 to 11 cycle PCR used barcoded and J-beta primers. Researchers report that a template-switch adaptor with 12 random nucleotides tagged each cDNA molecule. TCRdb itself ran the 5' RACE reads through MiXCR, one entry per CDR3 protein. The repertoire has around 710,000 distinct CDR3 sequences, around 46% of them found once; the top ten carry 20% to 25%.

This clonotype originated in a woman between 55 and 75 years old in good health. What was sequenced was blood. The chain links TRBV11-2 to TRBJ2-5, with no clear D. The CDR3 sequence is CASSVSSRETQYF. As DNA, the CDR3 is TGTGCCAGCAGCGTTAGCAGTCGGGAGACCCAGTACTTC.